This record looks at one T cell receptor beta chain sequence and its context. This CDR3 comprises 16 residues. The germline V gene has CDR1 LNHNV and CDR2 YYDKDF (reference sequence). Losses at the gene ends were 0 bases for V and 7 bases for J; bases not matched to a gene: 9. This entry comes from a study of blood T cell repertoires in COVID-19. Using immunoSEQ multiplex PCR, the repertoire was profiled, and TCRdb retains in-frame clones only, with some absent. The sample lists tens of thousands of clones, over 85% occurring once. V is TRBV15 and J is TRBJ2-7; TRBD1 aligns across 10 bases. The specimen was peripheral blood. This receptor was taken from a male donor with active COVID-19. The CDR3 region is CATSRDFGTGAREQYF. CDR3 nucleotides: TGTGCCACCAGCAGAGATTTCGGGACAGGGGCGAGGGAGCAGTACTTC.